This T cell receptor (beta chain) is drawn from a study of blood T cell repertoires in COVID-19. The CDR3 has 16 residues. The data were produced by immunoSEQ multiplex PCR, yet TCRdb's version contains in-frame clones alone and is incomplete. This repertoire shows 10,000 or so clones, around 90% found once; its top ten account for 10%. The sample comprised peripheral blood. The chain couples TRBV21-1 to TRBJ2-2; the D call of TRBD1 is as the table states it, not checked on the DNA. TRBV21-1 is flagged as a pseudogene. This TCR was sampled from a human donor in a cohort sampled during active COVID-19. The CDR3 nucleotides are TGTGCCAGCAGCCGTGGGGGACACCTGAACACCGGGGAGCTGTTTTTT. Translation gives CASSRGGHLNTGELFF.